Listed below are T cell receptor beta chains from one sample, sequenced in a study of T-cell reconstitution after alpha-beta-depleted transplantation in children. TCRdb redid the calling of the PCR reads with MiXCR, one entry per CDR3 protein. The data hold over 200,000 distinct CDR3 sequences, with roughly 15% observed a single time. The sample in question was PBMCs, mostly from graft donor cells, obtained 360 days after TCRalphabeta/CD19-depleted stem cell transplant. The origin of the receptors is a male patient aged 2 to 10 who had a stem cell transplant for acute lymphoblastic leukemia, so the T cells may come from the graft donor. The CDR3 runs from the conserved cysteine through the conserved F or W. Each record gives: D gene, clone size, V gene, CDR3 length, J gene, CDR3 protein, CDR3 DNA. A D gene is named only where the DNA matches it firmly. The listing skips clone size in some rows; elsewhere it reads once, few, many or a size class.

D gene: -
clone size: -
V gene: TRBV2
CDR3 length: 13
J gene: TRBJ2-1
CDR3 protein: CATQHGGEDEQFF
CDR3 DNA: TGTGCCACTCAGCACGGAGGGGAGGATGAGCAGTTCTTC

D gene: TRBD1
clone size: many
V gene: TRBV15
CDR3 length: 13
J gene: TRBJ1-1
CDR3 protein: CATSSITDRGAFF
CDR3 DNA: TGTGCCACCAGCAGCATTACGGACAGGGGAGCTTTCTTT

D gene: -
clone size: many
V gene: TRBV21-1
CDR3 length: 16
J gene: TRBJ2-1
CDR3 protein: CASSLRTSGRYNEQFF
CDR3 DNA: TGTGCCAGCAGCCTCCGGACTAGCGGGCGATACAATGAGCAGTTCTTC

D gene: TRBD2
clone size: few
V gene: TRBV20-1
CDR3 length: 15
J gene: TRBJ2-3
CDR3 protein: CSARASGGAGDTQYF
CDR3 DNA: TGCAGTGCCCGGGCTAGCGGGGGGGCCGGGGATACGCAGTATTTT

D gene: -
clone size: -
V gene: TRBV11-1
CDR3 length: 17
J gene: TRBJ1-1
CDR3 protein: CASSLEWWRGGDTEAFF
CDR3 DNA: TGTGCCAGCAGCTTAGAGTGGTGGAGGGGTGGGGACACTGAAGCTTTCTTT

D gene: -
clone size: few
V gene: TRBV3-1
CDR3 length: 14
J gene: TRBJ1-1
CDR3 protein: CASSQDIGNTEAFF
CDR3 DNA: TGTGCCAGCAGCCAAGACATCGGGAACACTGAAGCTTTCTTT

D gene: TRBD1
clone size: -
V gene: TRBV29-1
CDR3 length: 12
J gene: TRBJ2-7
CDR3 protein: CSGQGSSYEQYF
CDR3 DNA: TGCAGCGGACAGGGGAGCTCCTACGAGCAGTACTTC

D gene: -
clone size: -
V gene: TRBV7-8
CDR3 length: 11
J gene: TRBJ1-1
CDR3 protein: CASSLGEGAFF
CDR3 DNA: TGTGCCAGCAGCTTAGGCGAGGGAGCTTTCTTT

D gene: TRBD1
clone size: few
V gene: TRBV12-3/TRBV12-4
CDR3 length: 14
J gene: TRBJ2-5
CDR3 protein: CASSLDRGPETQYF
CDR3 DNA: TGTGCCAGCAGTCTGGACAGGGGGCCGGAGACCCAGTACTTC

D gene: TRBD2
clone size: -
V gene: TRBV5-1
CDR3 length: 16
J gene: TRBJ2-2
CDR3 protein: CASSLEPSGNTGELFF
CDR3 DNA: TGCGCCAGCAGCTTGGAGCCTAGCGGTAACACCGGGGAGCTGTTTTTT

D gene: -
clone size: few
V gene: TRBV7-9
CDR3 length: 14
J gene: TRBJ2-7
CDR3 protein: CASSPPPDSWEQYF
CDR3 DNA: TGTGCCAGCAGCCCCCCCCCGGACAGCTGGGAGCAGTACTTC

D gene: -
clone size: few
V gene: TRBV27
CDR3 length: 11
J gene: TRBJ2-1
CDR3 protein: CASSGRGEQFF
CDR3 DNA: TGTGCCAGCAGTGGCCGAGGAGAGCAGTTCTTC

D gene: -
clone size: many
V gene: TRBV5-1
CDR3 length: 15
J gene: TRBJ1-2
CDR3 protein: CASSLRQDVQYGYTF
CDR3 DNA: TGCGCCAGCAGCTTGCGCCAGGACGTTCAATATGGCTACACCTTC

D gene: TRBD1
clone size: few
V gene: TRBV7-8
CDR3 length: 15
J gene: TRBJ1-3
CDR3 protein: CASSPDRVSGNTIYF
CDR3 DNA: TGTGCCAGCAGTCCCGACAGGGTCTCCGGAAACACCATATATTTT

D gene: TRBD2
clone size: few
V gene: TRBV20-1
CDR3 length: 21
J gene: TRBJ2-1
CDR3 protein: CSAQARLAGGLVLSSYNEQFF
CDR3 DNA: TGCAGTGCACAAGCCCGACTAGCGGGGGGACTTGTTCTGAGCTCCTACAATGAGCAGTTCTTC

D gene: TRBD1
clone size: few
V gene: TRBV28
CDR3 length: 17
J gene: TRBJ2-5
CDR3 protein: CASSLLTGGSPQETQYF
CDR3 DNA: TGTGCCAGCAGTCTGTTGACAGGGGGTTCCCCCCAAGAGACCCAGTACTTC

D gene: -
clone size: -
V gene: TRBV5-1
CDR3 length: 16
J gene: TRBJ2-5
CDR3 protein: CASSLTLPSVQETQYF
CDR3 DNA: TGCGCCAGCAGCTTAACCCTCCCTAGCGTACAAGAGACCCAGTACTTC

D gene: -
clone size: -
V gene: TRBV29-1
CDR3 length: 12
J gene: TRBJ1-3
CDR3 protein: CSVGTAGNTIYF
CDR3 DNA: TGCAGCGTCGGGACGGCTGGAAACACCATATATTTT

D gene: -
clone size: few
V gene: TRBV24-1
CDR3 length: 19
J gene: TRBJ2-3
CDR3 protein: CATSDHPGTSSSSSDTQYF
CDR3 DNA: TGTGCCACCAGTGATCACCCCGGGACATCATCTTCCAGCTCGGATACGCAGTATTTT

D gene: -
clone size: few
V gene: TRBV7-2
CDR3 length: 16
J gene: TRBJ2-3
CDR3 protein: CASSLGRGRNTDTQYF
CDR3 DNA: TGTGCCAGCAGCTTAGGAAGGGGGAGAAACACAGATACGCAGTATTTT

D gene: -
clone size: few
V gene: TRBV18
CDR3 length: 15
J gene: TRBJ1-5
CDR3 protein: CASSLSRDTRQPQHF
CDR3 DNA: TGTGCCAGCTCACTCAGCCGGGACACCAGACAGCCCCAGCATTTT

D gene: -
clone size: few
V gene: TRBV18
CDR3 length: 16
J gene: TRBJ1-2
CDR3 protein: CASSRAGSGTLDGYTF
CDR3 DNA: TGTGCCAGCTCACGAGCCGGATCGGGGACTTTGGATGGCTACACCTTC

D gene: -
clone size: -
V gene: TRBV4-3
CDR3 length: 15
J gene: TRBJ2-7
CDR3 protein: CASSQDATRGYEQYF
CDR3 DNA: TGCGCCAGCAGCCAAGACGCTACGCGGGGCTACGAGCAGTACTTC

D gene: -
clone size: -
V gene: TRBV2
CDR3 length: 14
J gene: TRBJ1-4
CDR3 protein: CASGIGGWDEKLFF
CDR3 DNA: TGTGCCAGCGGAATCGGGGGGTGGGATGAAAAACTGTTTTTT

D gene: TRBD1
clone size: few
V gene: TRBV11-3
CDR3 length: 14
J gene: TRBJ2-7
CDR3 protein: CASSLWQGAGEQYF
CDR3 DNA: TGTGCCAGCAGCTTATGGCAGGGGGCAGGGGAGCAGTACTTC

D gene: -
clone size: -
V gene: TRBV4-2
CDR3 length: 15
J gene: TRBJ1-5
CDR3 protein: CASSQDVSGYQPQHF
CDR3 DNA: TGTGCCAGCAGCCAAGACGTATCGGGTTATCAGCCCCAGCATTTT

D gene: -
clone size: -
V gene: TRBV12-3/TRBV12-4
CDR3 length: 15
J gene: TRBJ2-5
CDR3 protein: CASSLGQGGGETQYF
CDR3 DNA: TGTGCCAGCAGTTTAGGCCAGGGGGGAGGAGAGACCCAGTACTTC

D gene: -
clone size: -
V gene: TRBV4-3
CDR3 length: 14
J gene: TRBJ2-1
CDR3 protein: CASSQGQRVDEQFF
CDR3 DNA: TGCGCCAGCAGCCAAGGGCAACGAGTCGATGAGCAGTTCTTC

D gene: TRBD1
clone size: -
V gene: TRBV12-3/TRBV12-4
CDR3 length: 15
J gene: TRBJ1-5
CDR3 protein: CASRETRGPGQPQHF
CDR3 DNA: TGTGCCAGCAGAGAAACCAGGGGGCCGGGACAGCCCCAGCATTTT

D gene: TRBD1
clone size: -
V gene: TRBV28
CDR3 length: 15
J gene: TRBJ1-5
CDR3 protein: CASSTPGTGNQPQHF
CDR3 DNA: TGTGCCAGCAGCACACCCGGGACAGGGAATCAGCCCCAGCATTTT

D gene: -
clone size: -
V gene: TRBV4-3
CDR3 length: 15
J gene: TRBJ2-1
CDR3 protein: CASSQDRQGFVGQFF
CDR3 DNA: TGCGCCAGCAGCCAAGATCGGCAGGGTTTTGTTGGGCAGTTCTTC

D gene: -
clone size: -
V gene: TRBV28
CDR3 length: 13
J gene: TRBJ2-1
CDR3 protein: CASKIYQGIEQFF
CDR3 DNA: TGTGCCAGCAAAATATATCAGGGGATTGAGCAGTTCTTC

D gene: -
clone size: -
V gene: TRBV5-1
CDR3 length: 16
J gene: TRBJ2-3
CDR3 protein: CASRFAGTIGLDTQYF
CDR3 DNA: TGCGCCAGCAGATTTGCCGGGACCATCGGTTTAGATACGCAGTATTTT

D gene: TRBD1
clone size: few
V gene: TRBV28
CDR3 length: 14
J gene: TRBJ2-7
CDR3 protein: CASRPDRGRYEQYF
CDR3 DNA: TGTGCCAGCAGACCGGACAGGGGGCGGTACGAGCAGTACTTC

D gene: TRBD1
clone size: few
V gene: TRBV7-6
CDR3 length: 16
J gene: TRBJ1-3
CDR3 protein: CASSRRQGSSGNTIYF
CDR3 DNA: TGTGCCAGCAGCCGACGACAGGGAAGCTCTGGAAACACCATATATTTT

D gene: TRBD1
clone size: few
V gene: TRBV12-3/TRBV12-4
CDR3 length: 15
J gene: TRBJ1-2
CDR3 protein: CASSFPGQGIYGYTF
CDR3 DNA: TGTGCCAGCAGTTTCCCGGGACAGGGAATCTATGGCTACACCTTC

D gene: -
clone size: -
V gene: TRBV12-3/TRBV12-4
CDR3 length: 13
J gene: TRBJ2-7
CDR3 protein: CASSFGRAAEQYF
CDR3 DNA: TGTGCCAGCAGTTTCGGCAGGGCTGCCGAGCAGTACTTC

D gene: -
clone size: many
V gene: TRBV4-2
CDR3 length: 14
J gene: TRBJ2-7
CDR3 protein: CASSPGSGQYEQYF
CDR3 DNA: TGTGCCAGCAGCCCGGGTAGCGGACAGTACGAGCAGTACTTC

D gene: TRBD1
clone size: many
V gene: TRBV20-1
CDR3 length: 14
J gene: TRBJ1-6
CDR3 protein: CSAEPGQGNSPLHF
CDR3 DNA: TGCAGTGCGGAACCGGGACAGGGTAATTCACCCCTCCACTTT

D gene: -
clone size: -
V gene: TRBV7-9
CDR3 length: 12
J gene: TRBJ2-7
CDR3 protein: CASSPSTSEQYF
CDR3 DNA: TGTGCCAGCAGCCCCTCAACGAGTGAGCAGTACTTC

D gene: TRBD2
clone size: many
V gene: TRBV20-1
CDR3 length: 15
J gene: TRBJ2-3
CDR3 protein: CSADRTSGVADTQYF
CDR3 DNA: TGCAGTGCTGACAGGACTAGCGGGGTGGCAGATACGCAGTATTTT

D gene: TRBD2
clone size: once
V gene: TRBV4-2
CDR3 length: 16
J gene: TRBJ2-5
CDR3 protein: CASSPLAGATQETQYF
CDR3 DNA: TGTGCCAGCAGCCCCCTAGCGGGGGCTACGCAAGAGACCCAGTACTTC

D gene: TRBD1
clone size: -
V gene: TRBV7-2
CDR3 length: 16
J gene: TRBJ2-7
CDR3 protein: CASSPRDRTFSYEQYF
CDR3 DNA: TGTGCCAGCAGTCCCCGGGACAGGACCTTCTCCTACGAGCAGTACTTC

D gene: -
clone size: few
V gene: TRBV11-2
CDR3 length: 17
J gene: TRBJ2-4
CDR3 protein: CASSHYRGSGPGNIQYF
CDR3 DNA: TGTGCCAGCAGCCACTACCGGGGGAGCGGGCCCGGGAACATTCAGTACTTC

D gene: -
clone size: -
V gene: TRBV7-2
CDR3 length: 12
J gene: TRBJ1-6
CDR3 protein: CASSFRQSPLHF
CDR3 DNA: TGTGCCAGCAGCTTCCGGCAGTCACCCCTCCACTTT

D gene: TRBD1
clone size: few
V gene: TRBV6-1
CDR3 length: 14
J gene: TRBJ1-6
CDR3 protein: CASSGTEYNSPLHF
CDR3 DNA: TGTGCCAGCAGCGGGACAGAATATAATTCACCCCTCCACTTT

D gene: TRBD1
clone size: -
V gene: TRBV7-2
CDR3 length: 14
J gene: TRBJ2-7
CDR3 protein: CASMVGQGPYEQYF
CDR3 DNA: TGTGCCAGCATGGTCGGACAGGGTCCTTACGAGCAGTACTTC

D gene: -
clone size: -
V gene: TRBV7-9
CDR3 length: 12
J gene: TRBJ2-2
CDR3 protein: CASEPVTGELFF
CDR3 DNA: TGTGCCAGCGAACCGGTCACCGGGGAGCTGTTTTTT

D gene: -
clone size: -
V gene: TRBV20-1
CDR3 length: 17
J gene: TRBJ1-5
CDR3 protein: CSARDPHDWQNNQPQHF
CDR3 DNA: TGCAGTGCTAGAGACCCGCACGACTGGCAGAACAATCAGCCCCAGCATTTT

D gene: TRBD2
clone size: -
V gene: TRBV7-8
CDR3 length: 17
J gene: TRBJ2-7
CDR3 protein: CASSPRLGLAGYDEQYF
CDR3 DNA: TGTGCCAGCAGCCCCAGGCTTGGGCTAGCGGGTTACGACGAGCAGTACTTC

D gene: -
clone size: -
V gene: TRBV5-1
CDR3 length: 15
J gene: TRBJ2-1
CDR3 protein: CASSLLAGTYNEQFF
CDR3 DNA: TGCGCCAGCAGCTTGCTAGCTGGGACCTACAATGAGCAGTTCTTC

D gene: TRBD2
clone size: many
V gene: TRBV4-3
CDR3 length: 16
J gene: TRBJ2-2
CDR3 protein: CASSQGLAGGTGELFF
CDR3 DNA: TGCGCCAGCAGCCAAGGTCTAGCGGGGGGAACCGGGGAGCTGTTTTTT

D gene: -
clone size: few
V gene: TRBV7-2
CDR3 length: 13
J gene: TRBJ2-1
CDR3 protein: CASSPLFDNEQFF
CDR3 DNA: TGTGCCAGCAGCCCCCTTTTCGACAATGAGCAGTTCTTC

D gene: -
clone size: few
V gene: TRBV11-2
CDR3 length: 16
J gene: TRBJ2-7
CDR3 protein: CASSLEAGASSYEQYF
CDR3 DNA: TGTGCCAGCAGCTTAGAGGCAGGGGCTAGCTCCTACGAGCAGTACTTC

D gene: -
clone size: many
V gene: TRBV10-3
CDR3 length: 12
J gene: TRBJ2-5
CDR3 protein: CAISSQQETQYF
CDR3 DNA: TGTGCCATCAGCTCCCAACAAGAAACCCAGTACTTC